The 13 T cell receptor beta chains below all came from one sample that was sequenced in a study of blood T cell repertoires in COVID-19. Only in-frame clones appear in the TCRdb table, and some are missing; sequencing was by immunoSEQ multiplex PCR. Of about 36,000 clones listed, just under 85% were seen once; the top ten hold about an eighth. The sequencing input was peripheral blood. These receptors were obtained from a human donor in a cohort sampled during active COVID-19.

The V gene is TRBV2, the J gene TRBJ1-4; 7 bases line up with TRBD1. CDR3 length: 13 amino acids. Germline lookup yields CDR1 SNHLY and CDR2 FYNNEI. V lost 8 bases, J lost 8 bases, and 8 bases stayed unmatched. The CDR3 sequence is CASGGRGYEKLFF. CDR3 nucleotides: TGTGCCAGCGGTGGCAGGGGGTACGAAAAACTGTTTTTT.

This clone was counted a single time. This sequence joins TRBV12-3 or TRBV12-4 and TRBJ2-5; TRBD1 might be the D (5 bases). The germline V and J ends were trimmed by 3 bases and 5 bases, with 10 bases remaining between them. This CDR3 is 13 amino acids long. The CDR3 is CASSFRGRETQYF. In nucleotides, the CDR3 is TGTGCCAGCAGTTTTAGGGGTCGGGAGACCCAGTACTTC.

The V gene is TRBV20-1, the J gene TRBJ2-2; 8 bases are a match to TRBD2. CDR3 length equals 15 residues. Per germline, CDR1 DFQATT and CDR2 SNEGSKA (reference sequence). V gave up 3 bases and J gave up 4 bases; unmatched junction bases: 7. The CDR3 sequence: CSASSGGPGTGELFF. CDR3 bases: TGCAGTGCTAGTTCGGGGGGGCCTGGCACCGGGGAGCTGTTTTTT.

The chain joins TRBV7-2 to TRBJ1-1; unclear D gene. V lost 1 base, J lost 8 bases, and 8 bases lay in between. Germline CDR1 reads SGHTA; CDR2 reads FQGNSA. This CDR3 spans 12 amino acids. The CDR3 loop is CASSLVNEEAFF. CDR3 sequence (DNA): TGTGCCAGCAGCTTAGTGAACGAGGAAGCTTTCTTT.

V is TRBV5-4 and J is TRBJ2-3; D may be TRBD2 (6 bases). Trimming took off 4 bases at V and 0 bases at J, with 9 bases between the two ends. The germline V gene encodes CDR1 SGHNT and CDR2 YYREEE (reference sequence). The CDR3 has 14 amino acids. The CDR3 reads CASSRGTSTDTQYF. The CDR3 DNA reads TGTGCCAGCAGCCGGGGGACGAGCACAGATACGCAGTATTTT.

This rearrangement joins TRBV4-2 to TRBJ2-4; no firm D call. The V and J ends lost 1 base and 9 bases respectively, with 16 bases between them. This CDR3 is 15 amino acids long. CDR1 is LGHNA and CDR2 is YNFKEQ in the germline V gene. The CDR3 reads CASSQVSRIMTIQYF. In nucleotides, the CDR3 is TGTGCCAGCAGCCAAGTTTCCAGGATTATGACCATTCAGTACTTC.

This clone turned up a few times. This chain links TRBV6-4 with TRBJ2-3, with 15 bases identical to TRBD2. From germline, CDR1 is MRHNA and CDR2 SNTAGT. The CDR3 covers 16 residues. V lost 4 bases to trimming and J lost 2 bases; unmatched junction nucleotides: 1. The CDR3 spells CASSGTSGGATDTQYF. The CDR3, as DNA: TGTGCCAGCAGTGGGACTAGCGGGGGGGCCACAGATACGCAGTATTTT.

The genes are TRBV19 and TRBJ2-1; 8 bases line up with TRBD2. CDR1 and CDR2 (germline): LNHDA, SQIVND (reference sequence). The CDR3 sequence is 15 residues long. J was trimmed by 2 bases and V by 7 bases; bases with no gene match: 7. CDR3: CASTPSGSPYNEQFF. Here the CDR3 DNA reads TGTGCCAGTACCCCTAGCGGGTCCCCCTACAATGAGCAGTTCTTC. The complete variable domain, with remaining parts taken from reference TRBV19 and TRBJ2-1, reads DGGITQSPKYLFRKEGQNVTLSCEQNLNHDAMYWYRQDPGQGLRLIYYSQIVNDFQKGDIAEGYSVSREKKESFPLTVTSAQKNPTAFYLCASTPSGSPYNEQFFGPGTRLTVL.

The chain is built from TRBV5-4 and TRBJ2-1; D is perhaps TRBD1 (5 bases). Germline lookup yields CDR1 SGHNT and CDR2 YYREEE (reference sequence). CDR3 length: 15 residues. V shed 5 bases and J shed 0 bases, with 12 bases lying between them. In DNA form, the CDR3 reads TGTGCCAGCAGTCAGGACACTAACTCCTACAATGAGCAGTTCTTC. Its translation: CASSQDTNSYNEQFF.

The chain recombines TRBV4-3 with TRBJ1-1, with no clear D. V was cut by 0 bases and J by 2 bases, with 7 bases left in between. The CDR3 is 14 residues long. The germline V gene has CDR1 LGHNA and CDR2 YSLEER. The DNA of the CDR3 is TGCGCCAGCAGCCAAGATATCGGTAACACTGAAGCTTTCTTT. It is translated as CASSQDIGNTEAFF.

This clone was observed a few times. CDR3 DNA: TGCGCCAGCAGCTTGGCGGTGGCAACTAATGAAAAACTGTTTTTT. As protein: CASSLAVATNEKLFF. This rearrangement joins TRBV5-1 to TRBJ1-4; D not resolved. Trimming pared 0 bases from V and 0 bases from J, leaving 6 bases between. The CDR3 has 15 amino acids. Germline V gene lookup returns CDR1 SGHRS and CDR2 YFSETQ.

This clone showed up just a few times. The V and J genes are TRBV10-3 and TRBJ1-1; D not certain. Looked up from germline, CDR1 is ENHRY and CDR2 is SYGVKD. V was trimmed by 7 bases and J by 3 bases, leaving 15 bases between them. There are 14 residues in the CDR3. The CDR3 DNA reads as TGTGCCATCACGAGTGGAGGGAGCGACACTGAAGCTTTCTTT. It specifies CAITSGGSDTEAFF.

This sequence joins TRBV5-4 and TRBJ2-6; TRBD2 matches at 11 bases. Germline assignment: CDR1 SGHNT and CDR2 YYREEE (reference sequence). The ends lost 2 bases at V and 3 bases at J; junction bases unmatched: 7. CDR3 size: 18 residues. The chain's CDR3 is CASSFPLAGGLGANVLTF. CDR3 bases: TGTGCCAGCAGCTTCCCATTAGCGGGGGGGCTTGGGGCCAACGTCCTGACTTTC.